This T cell receptor beta chain was recorded in a study of blood T cell repertoires in COVID-19. For the study at large: Acute and convalescent COVID-19 specimens originated in the United States, Italy and Spain.

Trimming removed 3 bases at V and 5 bases at J, with 16 bases between. The CDR3 has 15 residues. Germline V gene sequence: CDR1 MDHEN, CDR2 SYDVKM. Under the authors' procedure: Amplification from reference gene primers served as the basis for estimated nucleated cell counts. Produced via immunoSEQ multiplex PCR; TCRdb's table is partial and in-frame only. That table gives V, J and clone size, and the DNA gave D and trimming. The sample lists about 280,000 clones; approximately 81% were seen once. The receptor was isolated from a woman between 50 and 59 years old who had recovered from COVID-19. Specimen: PBMCs or T cells enriched from blood (not recorded which). This chain connects TRBV28 to TRBJ1-1; D is unclear. The CDR3 loop is CASSLPGIRGTEAFF. In DNA form, the CDR3 reads TGTGCCAGCAGTTTGCCCGGGATCCGCGGGACTGAAGCTTTCTTT. The full variable domain, its missing parts supplied by reference TRBV28 and TRBJ1-1, is DVKVTQSSRYLVKRTGEKVFLECVQDMDHENMFWYRQDPGLGLRLIYFSYDVKMKEKGDIPEGYSVSREKKERFSLILESASTNQTSMYLCASSLPGIRGTEAFFGQGTRLTVV.